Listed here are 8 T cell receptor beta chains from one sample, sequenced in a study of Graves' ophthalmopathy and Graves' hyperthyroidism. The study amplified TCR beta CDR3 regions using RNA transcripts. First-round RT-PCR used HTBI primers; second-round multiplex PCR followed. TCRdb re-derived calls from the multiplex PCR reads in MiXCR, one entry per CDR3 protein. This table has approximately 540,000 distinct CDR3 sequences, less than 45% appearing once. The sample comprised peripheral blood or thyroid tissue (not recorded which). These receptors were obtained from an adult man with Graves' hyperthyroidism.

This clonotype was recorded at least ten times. The CDR3 reads CASSADSYYGYTF. The CDR3 region has the DNA TGTGCCAGCAGTGCGGACAGTTACTATGGCTACACCTTC. The V gene is TRBV6-2 or TRBV6-3, the J gene TRBJ1-2; the D gene is possibly TRBD1 (6 bases). Per germline, CDR1 MNHEY and CDR2 SVGEGT. V was cut by 5 bases and J by 3 bases, with 10 bases left in between. This CDR3 has 13 amino acids.

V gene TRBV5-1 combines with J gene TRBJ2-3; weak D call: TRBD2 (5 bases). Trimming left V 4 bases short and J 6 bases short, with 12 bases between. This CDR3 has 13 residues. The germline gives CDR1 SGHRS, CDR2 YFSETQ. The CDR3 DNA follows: TGCGCCAGCAGCCTCAAAAGGGAGGATACGCAGTATTTT. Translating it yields CASSLKREDTQYF.

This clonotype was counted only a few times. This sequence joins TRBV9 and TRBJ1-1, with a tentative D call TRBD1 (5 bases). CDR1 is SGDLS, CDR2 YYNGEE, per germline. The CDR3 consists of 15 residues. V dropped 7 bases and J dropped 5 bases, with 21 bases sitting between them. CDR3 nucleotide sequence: TGTGCCAGCGGAGAGGGATCGGGGGGAGTTACTGAAGCTTTCTTT. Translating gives CASGEGSGGVTEAFF.

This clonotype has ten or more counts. The CDR3 DNA reads TGTGCCAGCAGTTACTCGCGGACAGGGGCCATGAACACTGAAGCTTTCTTT. Protein product: CASSYSRTGAMNTEAFF. The chain links TRBV6-5 to TRBJ1-1; 9 positions agree with TRBD1. Trimming at V came to 0 bases and at J to 0 bases, leaving 5 bases not matched to a gene. Germline V gives CDR1 MNHEY, CDR2 SVGAGI. This CDR3 contains 17 residues.

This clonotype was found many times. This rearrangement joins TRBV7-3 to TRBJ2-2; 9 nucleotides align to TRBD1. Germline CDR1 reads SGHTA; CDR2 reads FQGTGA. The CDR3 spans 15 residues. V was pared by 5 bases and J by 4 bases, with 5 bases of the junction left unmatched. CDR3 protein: CASSQGQGRTGELFF. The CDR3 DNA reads TGTGCCAGCAGCCAAGGACAGGGGCGCACCGGGGAGCTGTTTTTT. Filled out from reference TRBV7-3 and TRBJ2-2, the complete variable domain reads GAGVSQTPSNKVTEKGKYVELRCDPISGHTALYWYRQSLGQGPEFLIYFQGTGAADDSGLPNDRFFAVRPEGSVSTLKIQRTERGDSAVYLCASSQGQGRTGELFFGEGSRLTVL.

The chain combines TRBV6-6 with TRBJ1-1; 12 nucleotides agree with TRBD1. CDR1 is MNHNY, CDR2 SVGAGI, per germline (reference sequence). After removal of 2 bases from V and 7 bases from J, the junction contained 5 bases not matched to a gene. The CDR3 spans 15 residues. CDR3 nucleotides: TGTGCCAGCAGTTACCCGGGGACAGGGGGCATTGAAGCTTTCTTT. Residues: CASSYPGTGGIEAFF.

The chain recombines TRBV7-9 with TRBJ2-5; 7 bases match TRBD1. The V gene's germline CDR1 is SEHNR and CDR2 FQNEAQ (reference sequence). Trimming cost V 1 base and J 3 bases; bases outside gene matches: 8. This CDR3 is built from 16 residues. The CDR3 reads CASSLGFPGGEETQYF. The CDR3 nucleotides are TGTGCCAGCAGCTTAGGATTTCCAGGGGGAGAAGAGACCCAGTACTTC.

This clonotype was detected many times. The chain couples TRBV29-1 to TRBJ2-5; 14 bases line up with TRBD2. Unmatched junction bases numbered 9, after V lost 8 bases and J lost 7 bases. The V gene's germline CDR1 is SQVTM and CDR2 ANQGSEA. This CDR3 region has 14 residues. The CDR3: CSTDGTSGSVTQYF. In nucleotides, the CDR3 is TGCAGCACCGACGGGACTAGCGGGAGTGTGACCCAGTACTTC.